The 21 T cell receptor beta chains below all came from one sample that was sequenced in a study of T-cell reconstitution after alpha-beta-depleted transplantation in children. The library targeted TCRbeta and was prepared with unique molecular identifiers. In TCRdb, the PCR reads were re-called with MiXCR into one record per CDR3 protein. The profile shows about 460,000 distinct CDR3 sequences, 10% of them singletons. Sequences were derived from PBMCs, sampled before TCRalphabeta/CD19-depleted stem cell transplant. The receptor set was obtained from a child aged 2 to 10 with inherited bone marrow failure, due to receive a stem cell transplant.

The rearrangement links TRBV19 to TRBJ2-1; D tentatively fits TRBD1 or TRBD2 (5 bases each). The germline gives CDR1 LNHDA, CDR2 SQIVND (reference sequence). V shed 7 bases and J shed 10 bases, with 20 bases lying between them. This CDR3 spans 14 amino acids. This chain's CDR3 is CASTPVWGSYEQFF. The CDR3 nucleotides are TGTGCCAGTACTCCAGTCTGGGGGTCATACGAGCAGTTCTTC.

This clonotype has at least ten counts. The CDR3 DNA follows: TGTGCCAGCAGTCCCCGCAACGGGAATAACTATGGCTACACCTTC. Protein sequence: CASSPRNGNNYGYTF. The chain links TRBV6-1 to TRBJ1-2; D is unresolved. The CDR3 spans 15 residues. Trimming stripped 5 bases from V and 1 base from J, with 14 bases between. Germline V gives CDR1 MNHNS, CDR2 SASEGT.

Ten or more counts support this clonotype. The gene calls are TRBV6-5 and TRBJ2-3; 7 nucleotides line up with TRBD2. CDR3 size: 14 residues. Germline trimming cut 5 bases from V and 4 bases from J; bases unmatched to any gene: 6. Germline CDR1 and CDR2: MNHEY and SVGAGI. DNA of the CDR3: TGTGCCAGCAGTCGGGCTAGCGGCGCAGATACGCAGTATTTT. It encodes CASSRASGADTQYF.

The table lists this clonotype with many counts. Here the CDR3 DNA reads TGCGCCAGCAGCTTGTGGCCCAAAGGGGCCTACGAGCAGTACTTC. Protein sequence: CASSLWPKGAYEQYF. The chain is built from TRBV5-1 and TRBJ2-7; perhaps TRBD1 as D (5 bases). Trimming removed 1 base at V and 2 bases at J, with 13 bases between. CDR3 length: 15 residues. CDR1 is SGHRS, CDR2 YFSETQ, per germline. Filled out from reference TRBV5-1 and TRBJ2-7, the complete variable domain reads KAGVTQTPRYLIKTRGQQVTLSCSPISGHRSVSWYQQTPGQGLQFLFEYFSETQRNKGNFPGRFSGRQFSNSRSEMNVSTLELGDSALYLCASSLWPKGAYEQYFGPGTRLTVT.

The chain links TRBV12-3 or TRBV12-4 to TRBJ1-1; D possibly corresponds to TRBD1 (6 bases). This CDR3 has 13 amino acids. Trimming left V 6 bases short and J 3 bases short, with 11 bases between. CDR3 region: CASSQNRDTEAFF. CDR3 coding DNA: TGTGCCAGCAGCCAGAACAGGGACACTGAAGCTTTCTTT.

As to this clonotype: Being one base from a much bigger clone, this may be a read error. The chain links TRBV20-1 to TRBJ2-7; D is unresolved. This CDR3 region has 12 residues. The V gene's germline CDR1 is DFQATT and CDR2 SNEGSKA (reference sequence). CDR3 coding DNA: TGCAGTGCAAAGACTGATTCCTACAAGCAGTACTTC. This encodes CSAKTDSYKQYF.

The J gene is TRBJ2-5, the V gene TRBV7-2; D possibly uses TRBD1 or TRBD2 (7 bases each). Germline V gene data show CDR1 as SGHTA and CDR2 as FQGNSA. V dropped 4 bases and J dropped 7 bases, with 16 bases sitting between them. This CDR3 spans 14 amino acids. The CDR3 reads CASSSLRGGGTQYF. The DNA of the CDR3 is TGTGCCAGCAGCTCCCTCAGGGGGGGGGGGACCCAGTACTTC.

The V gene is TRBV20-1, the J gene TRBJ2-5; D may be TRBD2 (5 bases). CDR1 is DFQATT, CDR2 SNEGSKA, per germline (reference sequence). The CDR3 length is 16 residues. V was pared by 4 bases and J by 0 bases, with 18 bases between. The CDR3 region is CSATPLLATYQETQYF. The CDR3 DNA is TGCAGTGCTACGCCTCTTTTAGCGACGTACCAAGAGACCCAGTACTTC.

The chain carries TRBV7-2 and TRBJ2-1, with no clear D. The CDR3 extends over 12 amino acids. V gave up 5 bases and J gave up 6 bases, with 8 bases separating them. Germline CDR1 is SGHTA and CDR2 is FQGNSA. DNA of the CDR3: TGTGCCAGCAGCCTTTTCAGCAATGAGCAGTTCTTC. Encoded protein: CASSLFSNEQFF.

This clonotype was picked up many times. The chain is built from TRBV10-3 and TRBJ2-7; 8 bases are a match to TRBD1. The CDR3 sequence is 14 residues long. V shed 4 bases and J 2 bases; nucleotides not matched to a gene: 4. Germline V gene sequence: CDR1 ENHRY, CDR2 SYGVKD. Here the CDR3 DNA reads TGTGCCATCAGTGGCGGGACAGGCGCCTACGAGCAGTACTTC. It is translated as CAISGGTGAYEQYF.

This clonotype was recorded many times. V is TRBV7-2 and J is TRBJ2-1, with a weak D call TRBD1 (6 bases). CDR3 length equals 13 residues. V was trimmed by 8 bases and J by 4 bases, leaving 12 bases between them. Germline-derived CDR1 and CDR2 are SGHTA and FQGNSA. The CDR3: CASASRGYNEQFF. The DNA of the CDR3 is TGTGCCAGCGCTTCGAGGGGGTACAATGAGCAGTTCTTC.

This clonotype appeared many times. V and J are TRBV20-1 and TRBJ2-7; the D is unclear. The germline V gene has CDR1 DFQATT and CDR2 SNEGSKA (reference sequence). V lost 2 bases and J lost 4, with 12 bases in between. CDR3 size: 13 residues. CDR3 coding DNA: TGCAGTGCTAGATGGCCTCCCATGTACGAGCAGTACTTC. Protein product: CSARWPPMYEQYF.

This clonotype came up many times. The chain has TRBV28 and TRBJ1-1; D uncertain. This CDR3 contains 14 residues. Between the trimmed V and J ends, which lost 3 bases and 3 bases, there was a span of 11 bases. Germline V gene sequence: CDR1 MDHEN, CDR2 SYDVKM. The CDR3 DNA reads TGTGCCAGCAGTTTCTTTTCCGTTTACACTGAAGCTTTCTTT. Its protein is CASSFFSVYTEAFF. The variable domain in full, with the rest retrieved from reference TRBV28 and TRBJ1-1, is DVKVTQSSRYLVKRTGEKVFLECVQDMDHENMFWYRQDPGLGLRLIYFSYDVKMKEKGDIPEGYSVSREKKERFSLILESASTNQTSMYLCASSFFSVYTEAFFGQGTRLTVV.

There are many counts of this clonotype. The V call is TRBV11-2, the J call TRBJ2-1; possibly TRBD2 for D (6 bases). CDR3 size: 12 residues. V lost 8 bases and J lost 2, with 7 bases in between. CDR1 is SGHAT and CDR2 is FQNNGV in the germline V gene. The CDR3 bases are TGTGCCAGCGGAGGGACCTACAATGAGCAGTTCTTC. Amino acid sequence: CASGGTYNEQFF. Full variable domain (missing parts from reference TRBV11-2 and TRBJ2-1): EAGVAQSPRYKIIEKRQSVAFWCNPISGHATLYWYQQILGQGPKLLIQFQNNGVVDDSQLPKDRFSAERLKGVDSTLKIQPAKLEDSAVYLCASGGTYNEQFFGPGTRLTVL.

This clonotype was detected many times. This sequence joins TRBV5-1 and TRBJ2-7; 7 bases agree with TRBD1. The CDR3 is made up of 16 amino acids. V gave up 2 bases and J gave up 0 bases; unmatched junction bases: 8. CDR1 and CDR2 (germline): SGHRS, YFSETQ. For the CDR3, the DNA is TGCGCCAGCAGCTTCGACGGGACAGCGAGCTCCTACGAGCAGTACTTC. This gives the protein CASSFDGTASSYEQYF.

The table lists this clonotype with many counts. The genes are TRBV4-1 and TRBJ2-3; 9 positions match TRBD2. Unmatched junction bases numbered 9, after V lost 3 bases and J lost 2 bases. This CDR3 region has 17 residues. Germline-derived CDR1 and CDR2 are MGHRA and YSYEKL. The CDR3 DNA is TGCGCCAGCAGCCAGCCACGGGCGGGAGGGCCCACAGATACGCAGTATTTT. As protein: CASSQPRAGGPTDTQYF.

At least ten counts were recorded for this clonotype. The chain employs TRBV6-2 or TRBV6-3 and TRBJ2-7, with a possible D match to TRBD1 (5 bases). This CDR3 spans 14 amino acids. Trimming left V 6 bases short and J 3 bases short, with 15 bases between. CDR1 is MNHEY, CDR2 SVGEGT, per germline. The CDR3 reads CASSHADIYYEQYF. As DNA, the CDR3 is TGTGCCAGCAGCCACGCGGACATCTACTACGAGCAGTACTTC.

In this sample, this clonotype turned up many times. CDR3 sequence: CASSYSIPRTNNQPQHF. CDR3 coding DNA: TGTGCCAGCAGTTACTCGATCCCCAGGACCAACAATCAGCCCCAGCATTTT. The chain combines TRBV6-5 with TRBJ1-5; D is ambiguous. The CDR3 contains 17 residues. V was pared by 0 bases and J by 3 bases, with 15 bases between. Germline V lookup: CDR1 MNHEY, CDR2 SVGAGI.

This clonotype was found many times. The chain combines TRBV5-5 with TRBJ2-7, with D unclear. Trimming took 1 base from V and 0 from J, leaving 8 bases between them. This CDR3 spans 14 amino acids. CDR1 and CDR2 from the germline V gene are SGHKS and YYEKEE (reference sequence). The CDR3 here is CASSLHTSSYEQYF. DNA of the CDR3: TGTGCCAGCAGCTTGCACACAAGCTCCTACGAGCAGTACTTC.

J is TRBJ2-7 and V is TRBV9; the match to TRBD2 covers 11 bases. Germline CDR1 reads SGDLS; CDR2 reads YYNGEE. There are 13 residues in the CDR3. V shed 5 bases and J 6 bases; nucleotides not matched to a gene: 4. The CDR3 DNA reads TGTGCCAGCAGTAGCGGGAGGGCCCCCGAGCAGTACTTC. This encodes CASSSGRAPEQYF. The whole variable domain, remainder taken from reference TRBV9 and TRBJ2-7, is DSGVTQTPKHLITATGQRVTLRCSPRSGDLSVYWYQQSLDQGLQFLIQYYNGEERAKGNILERFSAQQFPDLHSELNLSSLELGDSALYFCASSSGRAPEQYFGPGTRLTVT.

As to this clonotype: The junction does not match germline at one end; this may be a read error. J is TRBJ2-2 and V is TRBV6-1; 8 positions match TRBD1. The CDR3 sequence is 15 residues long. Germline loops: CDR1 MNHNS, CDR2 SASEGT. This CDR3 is CASSPRTGRYGEPFF. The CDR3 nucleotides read TGTGCCAGCAGTCCCAGGACAGGGCGGTACGGGGAGCCGTTTTTT.